The rows below give T cell receptor beta chains drawn from one sample of a study of shared clonotypes between healthy human individuals. Clones were read by immunoSEQ multiplex PCR, and TCRdb kept only the in-frame ones, dropping some. Here the sample spans about 2.3 million clones, 85% to 95% being singletons. The specimen was naive CD4+ T cells from PBMCs. These receptors were collected from a man aged 18-30 years in good health. Some clones in this sample may be carry-over from other donors' samples. Both conserved end residues are part of each CDR3. A D gene is named only where the DNA matches it firmly. Expanded clones are given a class, and other clones once, few, many or no size at all.

V gene,clone size,J gene,D gene,CDR3 protein,CDR3 DNA
TRBV14,-,TRBJ1-2,TRBD1,CASSRDSNYGYTF,TGTGCCAGCAGCCGGGACAGTAACTATGGCTACACCTTC
TRBV5-1,-,TRBJ2-6,TRBD1,CASSPGTGSGGANVLTF,TGCGCCAGCAGCCCCGGGACAGGGAGCGGTGGGGCCAACGTCCTGACTTTC
TRBV6-5,-,TRBJ2-5,-,CASWDIVHQETQYF,TGTGCCAGTTGGGACATAGTCCACCAAGAGACCCAGTACTTC
TRBV9,-,TRBJ2-2,-,CASSVEYTGELFF,TGTGCCAGCAGCGTTGAATACACCGGGGAGCTGTTTTTT
TRBV28,-,TRBJ2-3,-,CAARALTDTQYF,TGTGCCGCGAGGGCACTCACAGATACGCAGTATTTT
TRBV28,once,TRBJ2-2,-,CASSLLGFPGELFF,TGTGCCAGCAGTTTGTTGGGCTTCCCCGGGGAGCTGTTTTTT
TRBV27,-,TRBJ2-7,-,CASSLSRLVYEQYF,TGTGCCAGCAGTTTATCCCGACTCGTTTACGAGCAGTACTTC
TRBV27,-,TRBJ2-7,TRBD2,CASSFYSGRAESYEQYF,TGTGCCAGCAGTTTTTATAGCGGGAGGGCCGAATCCTACGAGCAGTACTTC
TRBV6-5,-,TRBJ1-2,-,CASTRDQNYGYTF,TGTGCCAGCACTCGGGACCAGAACTATGGCTACACCTTC
TRBV7-3,-,TRBJ2-5,-,CASSRTHQETQYF,TGTGCCAGCAGCAGGACCCACCAAGAGACCCAGTACTTC
TRBV27,-,TRBJ1-2,-,CASSFVSVYGYTF,TGTGCCAGCAGTTTTGTTAGCGTCTATGGCTACACCTTC
TRBV19,-,TRBJ2-5,-,CASETDLGRVEETQYF,TGTGCCAGTGAGACCGACTTAGGGCGTGTTGAAGAGACCCAGTACTTC
TRBV29-1,-,TRBJ1-1,-,CSVVGERWGSRNTEAFF,TGCAGCGTTGTGGGGGAGAGGTGGGGGTCCAGGAACACTGAAGCTTTCTTT
TRBV5-1,-,TRBJ2-1,-,CASSLDGGDEQFF,TGCGCCAGCAGCTTGGACGGGGGCGATGAGCAGTTCTTC
TRBV5-1,-,TRBJ1-5,-,CASSPFSNQPQHF,TGCGCCAGCAGCCCCTTTAGCAATCAGCCCCAGCATTTT
TRBV25-1,-,TRBJ2-1,TRBD2,CATMRASGWVEQFF,TGTGCCACAATGAGGGCTAGCGGATGGGTGGAGCAGTTCTTC
TRBV19,once,TRBJ2-3,-,CASSIRAGTDTQYF,TGTGCCAGTAGTATAAGGGCAGGCACAGATACGCAGTATTTT
TRBV19,-,TRBJ2-5,TRBD2,CASSMSLAESQTQYF,TGTGCCAGTAGTATGAGTCTAGCGGAGTCCCAGACCCAGTACTTC
TRBV28,-,TRBJ1-2,-,CASSSRQPYGYTF,TGTGCCAGCAGTTCCAGACAGCCCTATGGCTACACCTTC
TRBV28,-,TRBJ1-3,-,CASSLTPSGNTIYF,TGTGCCAGCAGCCTGACCCCATCTGGAAACACCATATATTTT